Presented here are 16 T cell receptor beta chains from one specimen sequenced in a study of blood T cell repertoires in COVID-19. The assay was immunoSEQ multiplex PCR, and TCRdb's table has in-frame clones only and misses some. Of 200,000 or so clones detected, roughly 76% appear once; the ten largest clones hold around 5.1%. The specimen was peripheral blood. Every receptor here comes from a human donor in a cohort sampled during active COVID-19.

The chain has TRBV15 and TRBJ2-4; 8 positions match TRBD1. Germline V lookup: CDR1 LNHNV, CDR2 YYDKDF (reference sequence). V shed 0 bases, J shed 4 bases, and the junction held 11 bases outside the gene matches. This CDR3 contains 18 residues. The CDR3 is CATSRERTGSILKNIQYF. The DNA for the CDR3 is TGTGCCACCAGCAGAGAGAGGACAGGGTCGATCTTAAAAAACATTCAGTACTTC.

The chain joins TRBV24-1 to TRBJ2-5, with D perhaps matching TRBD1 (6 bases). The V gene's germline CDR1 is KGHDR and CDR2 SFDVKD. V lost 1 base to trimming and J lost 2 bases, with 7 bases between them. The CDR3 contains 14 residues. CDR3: CATSDFRGQETQYF. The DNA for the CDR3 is TGTGCCACCAGTGATTTCAGGGGTCAAGAGACCCAGTACTTC.

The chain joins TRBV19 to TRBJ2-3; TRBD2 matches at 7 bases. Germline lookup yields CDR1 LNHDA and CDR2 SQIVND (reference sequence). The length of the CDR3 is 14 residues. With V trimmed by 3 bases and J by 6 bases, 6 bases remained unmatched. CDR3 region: CASSIKAGVDTQYF. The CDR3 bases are TGTGCCAGTAGTATTAAGGCGGGAGTGGATACGCAGTATTTT.

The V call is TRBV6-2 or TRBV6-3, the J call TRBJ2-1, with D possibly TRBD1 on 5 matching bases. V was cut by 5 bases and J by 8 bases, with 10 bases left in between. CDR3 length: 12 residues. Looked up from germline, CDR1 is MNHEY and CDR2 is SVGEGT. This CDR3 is CASSHQGYEQFF. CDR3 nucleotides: TGTGCCAGCAGTCACCAGGGCTATGAGCAGTTCTTC.

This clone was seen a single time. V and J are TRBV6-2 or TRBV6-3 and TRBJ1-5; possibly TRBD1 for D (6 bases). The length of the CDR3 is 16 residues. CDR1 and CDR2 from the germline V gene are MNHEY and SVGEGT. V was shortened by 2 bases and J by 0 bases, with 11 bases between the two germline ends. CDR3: CASSYPTGTSNQPQHF. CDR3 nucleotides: TGTGCCAGCAGTTACCCCACAGGGACTAGCAATCAGCCCCAGCATTTT.

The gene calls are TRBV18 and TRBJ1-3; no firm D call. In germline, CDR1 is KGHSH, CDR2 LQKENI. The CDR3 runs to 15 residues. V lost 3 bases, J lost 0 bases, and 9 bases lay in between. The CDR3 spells CASSPSEGSGNTIYF. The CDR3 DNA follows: TGTGCCAGCTCACCGTCGGAGGGCTCTGGAAACACCATATATTTT.

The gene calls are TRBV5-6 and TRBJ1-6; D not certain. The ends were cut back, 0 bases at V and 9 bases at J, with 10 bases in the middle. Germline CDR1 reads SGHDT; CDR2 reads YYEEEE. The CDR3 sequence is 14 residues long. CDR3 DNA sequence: TGTGCCAGCAGCTTGGGGGCCCCAAGTTCACCCCTCCACTTT. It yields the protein CASSLGAPSSPLHF.

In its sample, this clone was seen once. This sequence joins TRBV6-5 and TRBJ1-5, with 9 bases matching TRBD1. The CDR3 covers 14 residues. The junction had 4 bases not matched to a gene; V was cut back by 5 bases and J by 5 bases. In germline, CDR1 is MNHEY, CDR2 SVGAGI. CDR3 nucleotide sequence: TGTGCCAGCAGTACAGACAGGGGGTATCAGCCCCAGCATTTT. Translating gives CASSTDRGYQPQHF.

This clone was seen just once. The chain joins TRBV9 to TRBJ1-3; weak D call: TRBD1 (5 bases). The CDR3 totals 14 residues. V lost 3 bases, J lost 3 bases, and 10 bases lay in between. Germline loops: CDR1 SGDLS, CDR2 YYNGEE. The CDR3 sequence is CASSAGTLGNTIYF. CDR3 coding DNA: TGTGCCAGCAGCGCGGGGACTCTTGGAAACACCATATATTTT.

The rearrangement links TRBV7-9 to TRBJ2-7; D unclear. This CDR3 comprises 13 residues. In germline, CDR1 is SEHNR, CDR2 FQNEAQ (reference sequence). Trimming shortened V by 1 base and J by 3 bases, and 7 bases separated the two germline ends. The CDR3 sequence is CASSLDLYYEQYF. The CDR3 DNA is TGTGCCAGCAGCTTAGATCTCTACTACGAGCAGTACTTC.

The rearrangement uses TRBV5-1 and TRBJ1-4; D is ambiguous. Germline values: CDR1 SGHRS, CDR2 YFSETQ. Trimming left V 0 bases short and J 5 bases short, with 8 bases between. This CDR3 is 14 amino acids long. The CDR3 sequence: CASSLGPLNEKLFF. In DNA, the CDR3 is TGCGCCAGCAGCTTGGGGCCGCTCAATGAAAAACTGTTTTTT.

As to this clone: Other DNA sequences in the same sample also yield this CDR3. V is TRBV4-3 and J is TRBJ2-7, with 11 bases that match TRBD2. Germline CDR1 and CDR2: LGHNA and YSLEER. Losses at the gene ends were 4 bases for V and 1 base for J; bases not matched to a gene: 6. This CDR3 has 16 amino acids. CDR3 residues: CASSLGLAGGSYEQYF. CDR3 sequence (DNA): TGCGCCAGCAGCCTAGGACTAGCGGGTGGGTCCTACGAGCAGTACTTC.

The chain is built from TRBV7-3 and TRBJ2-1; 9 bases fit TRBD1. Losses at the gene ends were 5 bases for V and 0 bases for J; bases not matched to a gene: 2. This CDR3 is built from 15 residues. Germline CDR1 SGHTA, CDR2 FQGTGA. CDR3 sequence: CASSPTGGSYNEQFF. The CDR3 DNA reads TGTGCCAGCAGCCCGACAGGGGGCTCCTACAATGAGCAGTTCTTC.

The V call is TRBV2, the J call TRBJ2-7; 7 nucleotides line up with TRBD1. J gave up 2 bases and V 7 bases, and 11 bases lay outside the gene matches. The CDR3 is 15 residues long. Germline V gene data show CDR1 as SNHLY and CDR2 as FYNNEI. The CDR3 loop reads CASINRGYPPYEQYF. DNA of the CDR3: TGTGCCAGCATCAACAGGGGATACCCCCCCTACGAGCAGTACTTC.

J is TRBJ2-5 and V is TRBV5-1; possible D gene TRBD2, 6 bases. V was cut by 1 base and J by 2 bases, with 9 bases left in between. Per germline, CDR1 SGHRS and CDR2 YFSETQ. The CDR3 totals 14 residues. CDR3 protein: CASSLKLAQETQYF. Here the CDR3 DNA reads TGCGCCAGCAGCTTGAAACTAGCACAAGAGACCCAGTACTTC.

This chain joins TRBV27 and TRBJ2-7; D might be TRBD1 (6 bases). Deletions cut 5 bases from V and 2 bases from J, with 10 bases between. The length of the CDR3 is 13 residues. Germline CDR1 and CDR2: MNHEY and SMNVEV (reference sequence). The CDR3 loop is CASSRDRTYEQYF. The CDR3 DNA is TGTGCCAGCAGTCGAGACAGGACCTACGAGCAGTACTTC.